Listed here is a single TCR beta chain. Its antigen is unidentified. Expressed TCRB transcripts were sequenced, since all the RNA that had been isolated was reverse transcribed. Only in-frame clones appear in the TCRdb table, and some are missing; sequencing was by immunoSEQ multiplex PCR. The sample has tens of thousands of clones, 52% seen once. The data originate from a study of beta chain features in type 1 diabetes. Study conclusions and caveats: TCRB CDR3 length was moderately but significantly reduced in all four CD4+ subsets of Type 1 diabetes patients.

The junction had 6 bases not matched to a gene; V was cut back by 2 bases and J by 6 bases. This CDR3 is built from 14 residues. Per germline, CDR1 SGHRS and CDR2 YFSETQ. This sequence joins TRBV5-1 and TRBJ2-7; 9 bases agree with TRBD2. This receptor was taken from a woman aged 40 to 50 with type 1 diabetes. The specimen was Tregs from blood. The CDR3 loop is CASSFSGSRVEQYF. CDR3 nucleotide sequence: TGCGCCAGCAGCTTTAGCGGGAGTAGAGTCGAGCAGTACTTC.